This T cell receptor beta chain was observed in a study of blood T cells in healthy people across ages. V was clipped by 2 bases and J by 4 bases, with 17 bases between them. CDR1 and CDR2 (germline): KGHSH, LQKENI. This CDR3 region has 16 residues. Points from the study as a whole: Researchers deemed the diversity estimates from one million T cells underestimates. TCR beta diversity was tightly associated with the proportion of naive T cells.

This clonotype was observed a handful of times. What it binds is not known. Through a sample-barcoded 5' primer and a J-beta primer mix, a second PCR was run for about 6 to 12 cycles. The authors tagged each cDNA molecule using a template-switch adaptor with 12 random nucleotides. All samples yielded 3 million or more CDR3-containing paired-end reads. In TCRdb, the 5' RACE reads were re-called with MiXCR into one record per CDR3 protein. Of fewer than 900,000 distinct CDR3 sequences in the sample, roughly 34% are singletons; the top ten hold 13%. The TCR comes from a young man in good health. Sequenced input: blood. The chain has TRBV18 and TRBJ2-5, with D possibly TRBD2 on 5 matching bases. The CDR3 region has the DNA TGTGCCAGCTCACCAACCGGACTCCTTGGCGGAGAGACCCAGTACTTC. Its protein is CASSPTGLLGGETQYF. Full variable domain (remainder filled in from reference TRBV18 and TRBJ2-5): NAGVMQNPRHLVRRRGQEARLRCSPMKGHSHVYWYRQLPEEGLKFMVYLQKENIIDESGMPKERFSAEFPKEGPSILRIQQVVRGDSAAYFCASSPTGLLGGETQYFGPGTRLLVL.